These 24 T cell receptor beta chains share one sample of origin, sequenced in a study of blood T cell repertoires in COVID-19. Clones were sequenced by immunoSEQ multiplex PCR, and TCRdb holds only the in-frame ones, with some missing. The sample gives about 670,000 clones, 80% to 90% of which show up once; approximately 0.3% is in the top ten. Sequencing input: peripheral blood. These receptors were obtained from a woman between 18 and 29 years old with acute or convalescent COVID-19.

The chain joins TRBV15 to TRBJ2-7; 9 nucleotides align to TRBD1. Germline V gene data show CDR1 as LNHNV and CDR2 as YYDKDF (reference sequence). The CDR3 has 14 amino acids. The junction had 6 bases not matched to a gene; V was cut back by 5 bases and J by 4 bases. The chain's CDR3 is CATSDRDRAYEQYF. In nucleotides, the CDR3 is TGTGCCACCAGCGACCGGGACAGGGCTTACGAGCAGTACTTC.

The V and J genes are TRBV4-1 and TRBJ1-1; D is unclear. Trimming pared 2 bases from V and 4 bases from J, leaving 17 bases between. The CDR3 is made up of 16 amino acids. CDR1 MGHRA and CDR2 YSYEKL come from the germline V gene. CDR3 DNA sequence: TGCGCCAGCAGCCAACTCCGGGTGAGGGTGCTCACTGAAGCTTTCTTT. It is translated as CASSQLRVRVLTEAFF.

This clone has at least ten counts. Other DNA sequences in the same sample also yield this CDR3. The chain links TRBV6-4 to TRBJ2-2; tentative D call: TRBD1 (6 bases). The CDR3 contains 15 residues. Germline CDR1 reads MRHNA; CDR2 reads SNTAGT. Between the trimmed V and J ends, which lost 3 bases and 1 base, there was a span of 9 bases. The CDR3, as DNA: TGTGCCAGCAGTGAGGGCAGGGGGAACACCGGGGAGCTGTTTTTT. Translated, it gives CASSEGRGNTGELFF.

V gene TRBV30 combines with J gene TRBJ1-1; 7 nucleotides agree with TRBD1. There are 12 residues in the CDR3. The germline CDR1 and CDR2 sequences are GTSNPN and SVGIG (reference sequence). V dropped 2 bases and J dropped 9; count of bases not matched to a gene: 6. The CDR3 coding sequence is TGTGCCTGGAGTCCGACAGGGCGTAAAGCTTTCTTT. This codes for CAWSPTGRKAFF.

The rearrangement uses TRBV29-1 and TRBJ2-3; D not resolved. The CDR3 consists of 18 residues. Germline V gene data show CDR1 as SQVTM and CDR2 as ANQGSEA. The V end was cut by 0 bases, the J end by 2 bases, with 21 bases between. CDR3 coding DNA: TGCAGCGTTGAAGATACCTACTTTAGCTCCTCAGACACAGATACGCAGTATTTT. This translates into CSVEDTYFSSSDTDTQYF.

The V and J genes are TRBV6-5 and TRBJ1-1; tentative D call: TRBD1 (6 bases). The V end was cut by 4 bases, the J end by 11 bases, with 14 bases between. The CDR3 loop spans 12 amino acids. Germline assignment: CDR1 MNHEY and CDR2 SVGAGI. The CDR3 reads CASSFLQGDAFF. CDR3 sequence (DNA): TGTGCCAGCAGTTTCTTACAGGGAGACGCTTTCTTT.

J is TRBJ2-3 and V is TRBV18; D is undetermined. Germline lookup yields CDR1 KGHSH and CDR2 LQKENI. This CDR3 is built from 16 residues. Deletions cut 3 bases from V and 3 bases from J, with 16 bases between. CDR3 in amino acids: CASSPVFTDATDTQYF. CDR3 DNA sequence: TGTGCCAGCTCACCGGTTTTCACAGATGCGACAGATACGCAGTATTTT.

The rearrangement links TRBV5-1 to TRBJ2-7, with 10 bases aligning to TRBD1. J was trimmed by 5 bases and V by 6 bases; bases with no gene match: 8. Germline V CDR1 and CDR2: SGHRS, YFSETQ. The CDR3 contains 14 residues. CDR3 sequence (DNA): TGCGCCAGCAACATCGGACAGGGGGGCCACGAGCAGTACTTC. Translated: CASNIGQGGHEQYF.

This clone was picked up one time. The gene calls are TRBV29-1 and TRBJ2-7; 7 bases are a match to TRBD2. V shed 4 bases and J 0 bases; nucleotides not matched to a gene: 6. This CDR3 spans 14 amino acids. The germline gives CDR1 SQVTM, CDR2 ANQGSEA. In nucleotides, the CDR3 is TGCAGCGTTGCCTGGCGGGGGAGCTCCTACGAGCAGTACTTC. The encoded protein is CSVAWRGSSYEQYF.

V gene TRBV28 combines with J gene TRBJ1-1; D unclear. Germline assignment: CDR1 MDHEN and CDR2 SYDVKM. The V and J ends lost 4 bases and 6 bases respectively, with 9 bases between them. The CDR3 spans 12 residues. The CDR3 DNA sequence: TGTGCCAGCAGTTACAGCTGGTCTGAAGCTTTCTTT. Translating gives CASSYSWSEAFF.

This chain joins TRBV29-1 and TRBJ2-3; D perhaps matches TRBD1 (5 bases). CDR1 is SQVTM and CDR2 is ANQGSEA in the germline V gene. The CDR3 extends over 13 amino acids. The V end was cut by 2 bases, the J end by 4 bases, with 10 bases between. CDR3 DNA: TGCAGCGTTGAACAGGGCCGAGCAGATACGCAGTATTTT. This translates into CSVEQGRADTQYF.

The chain has TRBV6-4 and TRBJ2-2; perhaps TRBD1 as D (6 bases). The V gene lost 2 bases and the J gene lost 4 bases, with 11 bases spanning the gap. Germline V gene lookup returns CDR1 MRHNA and CDR2 SNTAGT. This CDR3 has 15 residues. CDR3 in amino acids: CASSDTTGFTGELFF. The CDR3 bases are TGTGCCAGCAGTGACACAACAGGGTTCACCGGGGAGCTGTTTTTT.

The CDR3 region has the DNA TGTGCCAGCAGCTTAGCAGCGGGGGGCCCAGATACGCAGTATTTT. Its translation: CASSLAAGGPDTQYF. This chain connects TRBV7-6 to TRBJ2-3, with 9 bases identical to TRBD2. Unmatched junction bases numbered 2, after V lost 0 bases and J lost 4 bases. Germline CDR1 SGHVS, CDR2 FNYEAQ. The CDR3 is 15 amino acids.

The chain has TRBV27 and TRBJ1-2, with 9 bases identical to TRBD1. This CDR3 spans 16 amino acids. The J segment lost 8 bases and the V segment lost 6 bases, leaving 16 bases of the junction unmatched. CDR1 is MNHEY, CDR2 SMNVEV, per germline (reference sequence). The CDR3: CASSRDRESIPRGYTF. Here the CDR3 DNA reads TGTGCCAGCAGCCGGGACAGGGAGTCGATCCCGCGCGGCTACACCTTC.

J is TRBJ1-6 and V is TRBV4-1; 8 bases map to TRBD1. The CDR3 loop spans 17 amino acids. Unmatched junction bases numbered 15, after V lost 6 bases and J lost 8 bases. Germline CDR1 is MGHRA and CDR2 is YSYEKL. The CDR3 sequence: CASSRQGARGSDSPLHF. The CDR3 nucleotides read TGCGCCAGCAGTCGGCAGGGGGCGCGGGGCAGCGATTCACCCCTCCACTTT.

The chain carries TRBV6-5 and TRBJ1-1, with D possibly matching TRBD1 (6 bases). Between the trimmed V and J ends, which lost 1 base and 5 bases, there was a span of 14 bases. The CDR3 covers 15 residues. Germline V gene sequence: CDR1 MNHEY, CDR2 SVGAGI. The chain's CDR3 is CASSYYGGSGTEAFF. CDR3 coding DNA: TGTGCCAGCAGTTACTATGGGGGCTCGGGAACTGAAGCTTTCTTT.

The chain uses TRBV9 and TRBJ1-2; 9 bases align to TRBD1. The junction had 8 bases not matched to a gene; V was cut back by 7 bases and J by 4 bases. The CDR3 has 14 residues. Germline values: CDR1 SGDLS, CDR2 YYNGEE. CDR3: CASGTPGQGYGYTF. The DNA of the CDR3 is TGTGCCAGCGGCACACCGGGACAGGGCTATGGCTACACCTTC.

The rearrangement uses TRBV6-5 and TRBJ2-1; the match to TRBD2 covers 9 bases. CDR1 MNHEY and CDR2 SVGAGI come from the germline V gene. V shed 6 bases and J 3 bases; nucleotides not matched to a gene: 3. The CDR3 covers 14 residues. CDR3 coding DNA: TGTGCCAGCAGGGAGCGGGGGGTCTACAATGAGCAGTTCTTC. The encoded protein is CASRERGVYNEQFF.

J is TRBJ1-2 and V is TRBV4-1; 7 nucleotides match TRBD1. The germline gives CDR1 MGHRA, CDR2 YSYEKL. J lost 4 bases, V lost 3 bases, and 20 bases had no gene match. The CDR3 consists of 19 residues. CDR3: CASSQPGALRQGISYGYTF. The CDR3 DNA follows: TGCGCCAGCAGCCAGCCCGGGGCTTTAAGACAGGGTATTTCCTATGGCTACACCTTC.

V and J are TRBV27 and TRBJ2-4; 12 bases are a match to TRBD2. V trimming: 5 bases; J trimming: 1 base; junction bases outside the gene matches: 18. The CDR3 contains 21 residues. Germline-derived CDR1 and CDR2 are MNHEY and SMNVEV (reference sequence). The DNA for the CDR3 is TGTGCCAGCAGTACTCACCCCACTAGCGGGGGGAGTGGTTGGGCCAAAAACATTCAGTACTTC. It specifies CASSTHPTSGGSGWAKNIQYF.

V gene TRBV7-6 combines with J gene TRBJ1-1, with a possible D match to TRBD1 (5 bases). From germline, CDR1 is SGHVS and CDR2 FNYEAQ. The V end was cut by 8 bases, the J end by 0 bases, with 10 bases between. This CDR3 comprises 13 residues. The CDR3 reads CASGAGMNTEAFF. The DNA of the CDR3 is TGTGCCAGCGGGGCCGGCATGAACACTGAAGCTTTCTTT.

The chain uses TRBV9 and TRBJ1-5; 7 nucleotides line up with TRBD1. Trimming took 0 bases from V and 8 from J; bases not matched to a gene: 14. Germline CDR1 and CDR2: SGDLS and YYNGEE. The CDR3 is made up of 17 amino acids. The CDR3 nucleotides read TGTGCCAGCAGCGTAGGACAGGGAAGGACCCTTGGGGAGCCCCAGCATTTT. As protein: CASSVGQGRTLGEPQHF. Full variable domain (remainder filled in from reference TRBV9 and TRBJ1-5): DSGVTQTPKHLITATGQRVTLRCSPRSGDLSVYWYQQSLDQGLQFLIQYYNGEERAKGNILERFSAQQFPDLHSELNLSSLELGDSALYFCASSVGQGRTLGEPQHFGDGTRLSIL.

The table lists this clone with a few counts. The chain recombines TRBV27 with TRBJ1-1; TRBD1 agrees at 7 bases. From germline, CDR1 is MNHEY and CDR2 SMNVEV (reference sequence). CDR3 length equals 16 residues. V lost 1 base and J lost 1; bases outside the gene matches: 6. DNA of the CDR3: TGTGCCAGCAGTTTATATCCGACAGGGTCGAACACTGAAGCTTTCTTT. Protein sequence: CASSLYPTGSNTEAFF.

The chain uses TRBV4-1 and TRBJ2-7; D gene uncertain. In germline, CDR1 is MGHRA, CDR2 YSYEKL. The CDR3 is made up of 13 amino acids. V lost 3 bases and J lost 2, with 8 bases in between. The CDR3 is CASSHSRAYEQYF. CDR3 bases: TGCGCCAGCAGCCACTCCCGGGCCTACGAGCAGTACTTC.